Following are 20 T cell receptor beta chains from one sample sequenced in a study of regulatory T cells in long-lasting Graves disease. Time point of the sample: persistent/refractory GD, antithyroid drugs over 5 years with positive TRAb. Construction of the TCR library relied on RNA isolated from PBMCs. Building of the TCR beta libraries involved iRepertoire HTBI primers and Arm-PCR of CDR3 regions. TCRdb re-called the multiplex PCR reads with MiXCR, one entry per CDR3 protein. This table has approximately 500,000 distinct CDR3 sequences, 20% to 25% appearing once. The sequences come from peripheral blood mononuclear cells (PBMCs), collected when the disease was refractory, from a patient treated with antithyroid drugs. Every receptor here comes from a female donor with Graves disease.

The chain has TRBV27 and TRBJ1-5, with 8 bases fitting TRBD1. CDR1 MNHEY and CDR2 SMNVEV come from the germline V gene (reference sequence). This CDR3 comprises 14 residues. J lost 4 bases, V lost 3 bases, and 2 bases had no gene match. In DNA, the CDR3 is TGTGCCAGCAGTTTCAGGGGGCTTAATCAGCCCCAGCATTTT. This translates into CASSFRGLNQPQHF.

This clonotype was detected a few times. V is TRBV5-1 and J is TRBJ2-5; 10 positions match TRBD2. This CDR3 has 17 amino acids. Germline CDR1 reads SGHRS; CDR2 reads YFSETQ. V trimming: 4 bases; J trimming: 5 bases; junction bases outside the gene matches: 14. The CDR3 protein is CASSPAMLAGGGETQYF. CDR3 in DNA: TGCGCCAGCAGCCCGGCTATGTTAGCGGGAGGAGGGGAGACCCAGTACTTC.

Ten or more counts support this clonotype. The V call is TRBV11-2, the J call TRBJ1-2, with D possibly being TRBD1 (5 bases). CDR3 length: 15 amino acids. From germline, CDR1 is SGHAT and CDR2 FQNNGV. Trimming cost V 1 base and J 3 bases, with 12 bases left between them. The DNA for the CDR3 is TGTGCCAGCAGCTTAGGTAGCAGGGAGCACTATGGCTACACCTTC. The encoded protein is CASSLGSREHYGYTF.

This clonotype appeared a few times. V usage is TRBV18 and J usage is TRBJ2-5; maybe TRBD2 (6 bases). Trimming shortened V by 1 base and J by 2 bases, and 11 bases separated the two germline ends. This CDR3 has 15 residues. CDR1 KGHSH and CDR2 LQKENI come from the germline V gene. In DNA, the CDR3 is TGTGCCAGCTCACCACAGGGACTGGGTCAAGAGACCCAGTACTTC. Its protein is CASSPQGLGQETQYF.

A note on this clonotype: Being one base from a much bigger clone, this may be a read error. Here the CDR3 omits its conserved ending phenylalanine or tryptophan, so a read error is the likely source. The chain links TRBV11-3 to TRBJ2-5; 10 bases agree with TRBD2. The CDR3 has 16 residues. V lost 5 bases and J lost 5; bases outside the gene matches: 11. Germline CDR1 is SGHNT and CDR2 is YENEEA. This CDR3 reads CASSTGLAGVLETQYL. CDR3 DNA: TGTGCCAGCAGCACTGGGCTAGCGGGAGTCCTGGAGACCCAGTACCTC.

This clonotype came up many times. The V and J genes are TRBV12-3 or TRBV12-4 and TRBJ2-5, with 16 bases fitting TRBD2. Trimming cost V 5 bases and J 4 bases; bases outside gene matches: 10. CDR3 length: 18 residues. This CDR3 is CASSPPGLAGGPGETQYF. The CDR3 DNA sequence: TGTGCCAGCAGTCCCCCGGGACTAGCGGGGGGGCCAGGAGAGACCCAGTACTTC.

This clonotype occurred many times. The chain combines TRBV10-3 with TRBJ1-2, with 7 bases matching TRBD1. Trimming cost V 11 bases and J 5 bases; bases outside gene matches: 20. Germline CDR1 and CDR2: ENHRY and SYGVKD. This CDR3 contains 16 residues. CDR3 sequence: CASRSKGQGEEYGYTF. The CDR3 bases are TGTGCCTCCCGAAGCAAGGGGCAGGGGGAGGAGTATGGCTACACCTTC.

This clonotype came up many times. This sequence joins TRBV11-2 and TRBJ2-7; 11 bases line up with TRBD2. This CDR3 is 16 amino acids long. V was clipped by 5 bases and J by 5 bases; unmatched bases: 11. In germline, CDR1 is SGHAT, CDR2 FQNNGV. For the CDR3, the DNA is TGTGCCAGCAGCACATCGATAGCGGGAGGGTCCCACGAGCAGTACTTC. Its translation: CASSTSIAGGSHEQYF.

The chain combines TRBV7-9 with TRBJ2-1; a weak D match, TRBD1 (7 bases). The CDR3 totals 15 residues. The V and J ends lost 5 bases and 2 bases respectively, with 13 bases between them. In germline, CDR1 is SEHNR, CDR2 FQNEAQ (reference sequence). The DNA of the CDR3 is TGTGCCAGCAGCCACCGGGGGACAGCCTACAATGAGCAGTTCTTC. This gives the protein CASSHRGTAYNEQFF.

The sample holds a few counts of this clonotype. A much larger clone differs by one base, so this may be a read error. The chain is built from TRBV5-6 and TRBJ1-4, with 9 bases that match TRBD1. Losses at the gene ends were 7 bases for V and 7 bases for J; bases not matched to a gene: 8. The germline gives CDR1 SGHDT, CDR2 YYEEEE. The CDR3 is made up of 14 amino acids. CDR3 sequence reads: CASGIGTGIEKLFF. The CDR3 DNA follows: TGTGCCAGCGGCATCGGGACAGGGATTGAAAAACTGTTTTTT.

This clonotype was counted only a few times. The chain joins TRBV19 to TRBJ1-5; D gene uncertain. Trimming removed 7 bases from V and 2 bases from J, with 12 bases in between. Germline V gene lookup returns CDR1 LNHDA and CDR2 SQIVND (reference sequence). The CDR3 sequence is 14 residues long. The CDR3, as DNA: TGTGCCAGTATGCCCAATCAGGGCAATCAGCCCCAGCATTTT. It yields the protein CASMPNQGNQPQHF.

The sample holds many counts of this clonotype. The V and J genes are TRBV30 and TRBJ1-2; D unresolved. With 5 bases removed from V and 5 bases from J, the gap between germline ends came to 6 bases. Germline values: CDR1 GTSNPN, CDR2 SVGIG (reference sequence). The CDR3 length is 10 residues. The CDR3 DNA sequence: TGTGCCTGGGGGCCTTATGGCTACACCTTC. Its translation is CAWGPYGYTF.

This clonotype was observed at least ten times. This chain connects TRBV20-1 to TRBJ2-7; D possibly corresponds to TRBD1 (5 bases). The CDR3 consists of 15 residues. CDR1 and CDR2 (germline): DFQATT, SNEGSKA (reference sequence). Trimming stripped 3 bases from V and 1 base from J, with 16 bases between. The CDR3, as DNA: TGCAGTGCTAGCCTGGGGTGGTCAGGGTCCTACGAGCAGTACTTC. Residues: CSASLGWSGSYEQYF.

This clonotype was detected ten times or more. V is TRBV7-2 and J is TRBJ2-7, with 12 bases that match TRBD2. The V and J ends lost 1 base and 6 bases, in that order; junction bases with no gene match: 7. Germline V gene sequence: CDR1 SGHTA, CDR2 FQGNSA. The CDR3 is 16 amino acids. CDR3 amino acids: CASSLGATSGRGEQYF. For the CDR3, the DNA is TGTGCCAGCAGCTTAGGGGCGACTAGCGGGAGAGGCGAGCAGTACTTC.

The table lists this clonotype with many counts. The rearrangement links TRBV10-3 to TRBJ1-1, with D unclear. The V end lost 6 bases, the J end lost 4 bases, and 15 bases lay between the germline ends. The V gene's germline CDR1 is ENHRY and CDR2 SYGVKD. The CDR3 contains 14 residues. CDR3: CAISDKDSFTEAFF. CDR3 nucleotides: TGTGCCATCAGCGACAAGGACTCTTTCACTGAAGCTTTCTTT.

The chain links TRBV10-3 to TRBJ2-7, with D perhaps TRBD2 (6 bases). Germline CDR1 reads ENHRY; CDR2 reads SYGVKD. The CDR3 contains 12 residues. Trimming took 3 bases from V and 7 from J, leaving 10 bases between them. The CDR3 reads CAISDWRDEQYF. The CDR3 DNA reads as TGTGCCATCAGTGATTGGAGGGATGAGCAGTACTTC.

This clonotype was detected a few times. This clone may be a read error of a much larger clone one base away. The missing conserved phenylalanine or tryptophan at the end of this CDR3 makes a read error likely. The chain carries TRBV28 and TRBJ2-7, with 8 nucleotides matching TRBD1. V shed 7 bases, J shed 2 bases, and the junction held 10 bases outside the gene matches. Germline V gene lookup returns CDR1 MDHEN and CDR2 SYDVKM. The CDR3 is 15 amino acids. DNA of the CDR3: TGTGCCAGCACCCATGGGGGGACAGGACCCTACGAGCAGTACCTC. Translating gives CASTHGGTGPYEQYL.

This clonotype was observed many times. The chain combines TRBV5-1 with TRBJ2-7; D tentatively fits TRBD1 or TRBD2 (5 bases each). CDR1 SGHRS and CDR2 YFSETQ come from the germline V gene. V lost 0 bases and J lost 1, with 11 bases in between. The CDR3 spans 15 residues. As DNA, the CDR3 is TGCGCCAGCAGCTTGGCACTGGGACGATCCTACGAGCAGTACTTC. Translated: CASSLALGRSYEQYF.

This clonotype was seen repeatedly, ten times or more. V is TRBV12-3 or TRBV12-4 and J is TRBJ1-1; unclear D gene. This CDR3 contains 13 residues. Trimming cost V 3 bases and J 3 bases, with 8 bases left between them. Written as DNA, the CDR3 is TGTGCCAGCAGTTTGCAGAGGGACACTGAAGCTTTCTTT. Its protein product is CASSLQRDTEAFF.

CDR3 sequence reads: CASSLQGPDNEQFF. For the CDR3, the DNA is TGCGCCAGCAGCTTGCAAGGGCCCGATAATGAGCAGTTCTTC. The V call is TRBV5-1, the J call TRBJ2-1, with D unclear. Trimming pared 1 base from V and 7 bases from J, leaving 12 bases between. Germline V CDR1 and CDR2: SGHRS, YFSETQ. This CDR3 contains 14 residues.